These T cell receptor beta chains were read from a single sample in a study of vaccination effects on CD4 cells after COVID-19. Their antigen targets remain unknown. Sequencing used immunoSEQ multiplex PCR; TCRdb keeps in-frame clones, though not all of them. The sample lists approximately 70,000 clones, around 74% seen once, with over 2.5% in the top ten. This sample comprised CD4+ T cells from PBMCs cultured with HCoV-NL63 spike peptides, obtained before COVID-19 vaccination. The receptor source for this set is a human donor who received a COVID-19 vaccine. The CDR3 runs from the conserved cysteine through the conserved F or W. The D gene is left open where the match is weak. Clone size is stated in some rows and not others, as once, few, many or a class when expanded.

V	J	D	size	CDR3	DNA
TRBV7-9	TRBJ2-2	TRBD2	.	CASTPIMGAGGTGELFF	TGTGCCAGCACCCCAATTATGGGGGCGGGAGGAACCGGGGAGCTGTTTTTT
TRBV12-3/TRBV12-4	TRBJ2-4	.	few	CASSFQQGGIQYF	TGTGCCAGCAGTTTCCAACAGGGTGGCATTCAGTACTTC
TRBV20-1	TRBJ2-2	TRBD1	few	CSASKTGVTGELFF	TGCAGTGCTAGTAAGACAGGGGTCACCGGGGAGCTGTTTTTT
TRBV24-1	TRBJ2-2	.	.	CATSDPAGTGELFF	TGTGCCACCAGTGACCCCGCGGGAACCGGGGAGCTGTTTTTT
TRBV11-2	TRBJ2-3	.	.	CASSHPPSATQYF	TGTGCCAGCAGCCACCCGCCGAGCGCTACGCAGTATTTT
TRBV24-1	TRBJ2-1	TRBD1	few	CATSDPEGGLYNEQFF	TGTGCCACCAGTGACCCTGAAGGGGGCCTCTACAATGAGCAGTTCTTC
TRBV7-8	TRBJ2-2	.	.	CASTRTVNTGELFF	TGTGCCAGCACCCGGACAGTGAACACCGGGGAGCTGTTTTTT
TRBV10-3	TRBJ1-2	.	few	CAISEDGQPYGYTF	TGTGCCATCAGTGAGGACGGACAGCCCTATGGCTACACCTTC
TRBV9	TRBJ2-3	.	few	CASSLSPSSTDTQYF	TGTGCCAGCAGCCTTAGTCCCTCTAGCACAGATACGCAGTATTTT
TRBV4-1	TRBJ1-5	.	few	CASSQVWGNQPQHF	TGCGCCAGCAGCCAAGTGTGGGGGAATCAGCCCCAGCATTTT
TRBV5-1	TRBJ2-6	TRBD1	.	CASSLSGQGRANVLTF	TGCGCCAGCAGCTTGTCGGGACAGGGAAGGGCCAACGTCCTGACTTTC
TRBV29-1	TRBJ1-1	.	.	CSPQPASEAFF	TGCAGCCCTCAGCCGGCGTCTGAAGCTTTCTTT
TRBV5-1	TRBJ1-6	.	.	CASSLAGGGWGSPLHF	TGCGCCAGCAGCTTGGCCGGGGGTGGGTGGGGTTCACCCCTCCACTTT
TRBV20-1	TRBJ1-2	.	.	CSASKGEDGYTF	TGCAGTGCTAGTAAGGGGGAAGATGGCTACACCTTC
TRBV4-1	TRBJ1-5	TRBD1	.	CASSQEYHPTGGNQPQHF	TGCGCCAGCAGCCAAGAATACCACCCGACAGGGGGCAATCAGCCCCAGCATTTT
TRBV5-1	TRBJ1-1	TRBD1	.	CASSLTGTAEAFF	TGCGCCAGCAGCTTAACAGGGACAGCTGAAGCTTTCTTT
TRBV12-5	TRBJ2-1	.	.	CASGLPRGRGHNEQFF	TGTGCTAGTGGTTTACCCAGGGGGCGGGGGCACAATGAGCAGTTCTTC
TRBV11-1	TRBJ2-5	.	.	CASSLGVGLQETQYF	TGTGCCAGCAGCTTAGGGGTGGGGCTGCAAGAGACCCAGTACTTC
TRBV19	TRBJ1-4	.	.	CASNERQDEKLFF	TGTGCCAGTAACGAGCGACAGGATGAAAAACTGTTTTTT
TRBV30	TRBJ2-5	.	once	CAWRRGRETQYF	TGTGCCTGGAGACGGGGGAGAGAGACCCAGTACTTC
TRBV9	TRBJ1-2	TRBD1	few	CASSVATGVTSGYTF	TGTGCCAGCAGCGTAGCTACAGGGGTTACCTCTGGCTACACCTTC
TRBV5-1	TRBJ1-2	.	.	CASSLGQSNYGYTF	TGCGCCAGCAGCTTGGGTCAGAGTAACTATGGCTACACCTTC
TRBV7-9	TRBJ1-2	TRBD1	.	CASSFQGADGYTF	TGTGCCAGCAGCTTCCAGGGGGCGGATGGCTACACCTTC